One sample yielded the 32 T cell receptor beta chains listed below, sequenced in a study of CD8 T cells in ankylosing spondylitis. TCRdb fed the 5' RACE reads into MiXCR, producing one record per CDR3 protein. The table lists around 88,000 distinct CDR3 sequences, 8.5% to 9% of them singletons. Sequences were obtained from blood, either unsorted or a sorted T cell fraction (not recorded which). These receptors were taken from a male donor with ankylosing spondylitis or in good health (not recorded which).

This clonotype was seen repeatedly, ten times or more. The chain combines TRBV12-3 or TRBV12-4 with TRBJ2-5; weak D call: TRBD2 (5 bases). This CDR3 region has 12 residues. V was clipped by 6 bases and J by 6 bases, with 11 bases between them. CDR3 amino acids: CASSASGKTQYF. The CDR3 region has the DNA TGTGCCAGCAGCGCCTCGGGGAAGACCCAGTACTTC.

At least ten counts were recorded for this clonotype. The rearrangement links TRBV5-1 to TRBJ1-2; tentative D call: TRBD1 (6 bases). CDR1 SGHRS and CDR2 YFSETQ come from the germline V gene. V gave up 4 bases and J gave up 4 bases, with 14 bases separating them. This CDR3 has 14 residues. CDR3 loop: CASSLDSFAYGYTF. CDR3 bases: TGCGCCAGCAGCCTGGACAGCTTCGCCTATGGCTACACCTTC. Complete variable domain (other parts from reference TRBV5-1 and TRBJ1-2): KAGVTQTPRYLIKTRGQQVTLSCSPISGHRSVSWYQQTPGQGLQFLFEYFSETQRNKGNFPGRFSGRQFSNSRSEMNVSTLELGDSALYLCASSLDSFAYGYTFGSGTRLTVV.

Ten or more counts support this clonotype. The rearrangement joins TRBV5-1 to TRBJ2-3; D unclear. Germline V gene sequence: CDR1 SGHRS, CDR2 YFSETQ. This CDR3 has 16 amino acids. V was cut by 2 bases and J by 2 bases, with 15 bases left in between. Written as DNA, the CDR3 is TGCGCCAGCAGCTTATGGGGTAACCCGTACACAGATACGCAGTATTTT. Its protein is CASSLWGNPYTDTQYF.

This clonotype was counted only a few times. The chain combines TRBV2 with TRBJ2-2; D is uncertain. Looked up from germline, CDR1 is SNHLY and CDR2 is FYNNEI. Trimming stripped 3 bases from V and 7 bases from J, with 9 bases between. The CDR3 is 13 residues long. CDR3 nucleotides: TGTGCCAGCAGTGATGATGTGATCGGGGAGCTGTTTTTT. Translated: CASSDDVIGELFF.

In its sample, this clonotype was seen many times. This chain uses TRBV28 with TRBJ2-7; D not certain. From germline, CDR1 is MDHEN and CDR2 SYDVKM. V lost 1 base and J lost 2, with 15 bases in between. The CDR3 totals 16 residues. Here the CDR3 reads CASSLSSSTIPYEQYF. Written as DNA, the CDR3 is TGTGCCAGCAGTTTATCCAGCTCAACCATCCCCTACGAGCAGTACTTC.

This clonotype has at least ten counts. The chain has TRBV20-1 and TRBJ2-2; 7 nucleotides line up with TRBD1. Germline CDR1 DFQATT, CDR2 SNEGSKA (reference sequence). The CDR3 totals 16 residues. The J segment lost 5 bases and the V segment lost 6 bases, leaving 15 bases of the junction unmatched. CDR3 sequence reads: CSAGATTGRGTGELFF. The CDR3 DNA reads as TGCAGTGCGGGCGCAACGACAGGGCGAGGGACCGGGGAGCTGTTTTTT.

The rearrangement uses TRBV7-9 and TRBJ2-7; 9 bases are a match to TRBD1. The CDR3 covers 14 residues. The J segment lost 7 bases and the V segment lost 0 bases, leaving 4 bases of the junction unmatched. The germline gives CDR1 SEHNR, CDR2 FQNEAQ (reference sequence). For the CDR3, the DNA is TGTGCCAGCAGCTTAGCCGGGACAGGGAAAGAGCAGTACTTC. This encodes CASSLAGTGKEQYF.

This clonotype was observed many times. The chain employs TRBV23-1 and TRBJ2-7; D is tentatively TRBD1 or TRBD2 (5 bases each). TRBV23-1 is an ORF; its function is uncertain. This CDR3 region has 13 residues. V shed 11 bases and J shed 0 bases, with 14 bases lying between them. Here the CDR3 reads CARQGVFSYEQYF. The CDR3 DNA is TGCGCCCGCCAGGGAGTTTTCTCCTACGAGCAGTACTTC.

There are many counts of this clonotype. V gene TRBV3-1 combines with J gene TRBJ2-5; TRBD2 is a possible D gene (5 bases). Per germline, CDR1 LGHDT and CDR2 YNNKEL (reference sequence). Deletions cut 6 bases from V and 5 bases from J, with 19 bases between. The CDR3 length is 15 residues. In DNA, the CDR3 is TGTGCCAGCAGAGACCCTACTAGGGCCAGGGAGACCCAGTACTTC. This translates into CASRDPTRARETQYF.

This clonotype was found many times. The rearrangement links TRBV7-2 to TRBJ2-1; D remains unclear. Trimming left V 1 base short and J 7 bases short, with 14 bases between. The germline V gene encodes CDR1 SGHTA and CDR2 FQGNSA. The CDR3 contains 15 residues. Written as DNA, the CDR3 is TGTGCCAGCAGCTTAGTCCGGACGTCCGAGAATGAGCAGTTCTTC. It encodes CASSLVRTSENEQFF.

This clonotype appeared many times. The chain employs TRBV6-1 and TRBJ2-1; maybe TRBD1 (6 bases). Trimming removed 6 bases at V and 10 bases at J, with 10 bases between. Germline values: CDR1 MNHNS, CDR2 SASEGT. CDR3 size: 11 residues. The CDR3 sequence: CASSLGTEQFF. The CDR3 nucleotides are TGTGCCAGCAGCCTCGGGACAGAGCAGTTCTTC.

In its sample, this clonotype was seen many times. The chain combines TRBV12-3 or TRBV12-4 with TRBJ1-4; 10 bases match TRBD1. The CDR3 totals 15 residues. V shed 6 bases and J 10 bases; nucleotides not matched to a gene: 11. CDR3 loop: CASRPTGQGKGKLFF. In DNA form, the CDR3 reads TGTGCCAGCAGGCCTACGGGACAGGGGAAGGGAAAACTGTTTTTT.

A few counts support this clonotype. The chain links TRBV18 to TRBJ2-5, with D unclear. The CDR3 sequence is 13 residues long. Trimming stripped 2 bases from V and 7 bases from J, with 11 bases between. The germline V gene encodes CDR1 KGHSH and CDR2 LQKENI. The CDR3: CASSPGESGTQYF. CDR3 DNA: TGTGCCAGCTCACCAGGCGAGTCGGGGACCCAGTACTTC.

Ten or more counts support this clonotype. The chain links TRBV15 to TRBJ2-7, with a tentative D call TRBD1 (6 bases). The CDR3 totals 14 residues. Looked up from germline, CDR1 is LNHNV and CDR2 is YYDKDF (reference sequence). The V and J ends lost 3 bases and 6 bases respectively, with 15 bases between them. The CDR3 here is CATSRDLDSVEQYF. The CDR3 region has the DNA TGTGCCACCAGCAGGGACCTGGACAGTGTCGAGCAGTACTTC. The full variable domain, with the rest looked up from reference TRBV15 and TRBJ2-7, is DAMVIQNPRYQVTQFGKPVTLSCSQTLNHNVMYWYQQKSSQAPKLLFHYYDKDFNNEADTPDNFQSRRPNTSFCFLDIRSPGLGDTAMYLCATSRDLDSVEQYFGPGTRLTVT.

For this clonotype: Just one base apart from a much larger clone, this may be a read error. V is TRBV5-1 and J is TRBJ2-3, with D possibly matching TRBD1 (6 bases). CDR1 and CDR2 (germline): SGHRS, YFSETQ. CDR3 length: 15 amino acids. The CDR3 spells CASNLTGVVPDTQYF. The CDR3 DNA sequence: TGCGCCAGCAACTTGACAGGAGTGGTACCAGATACGCAGTATTTT.

CDR3 sequence: CASSYSTKVAEQYF. In DNA, the CDR3 is TGTGCCAGCAGTTACTCGACTAAAGTGGCCGAGCAGTACTTC. V and J are TRBV6-2 or TRBV6-3 and TRBJ2-7; the D gene is possibly TRBD2 (5 bases). This CDR3 contains 14 residues. In germline, CDR1 is MNHEY, CDR2 SVGEGT. V was trimmed by 0 bases and J by 6 bases, leaving 12 bases between them.

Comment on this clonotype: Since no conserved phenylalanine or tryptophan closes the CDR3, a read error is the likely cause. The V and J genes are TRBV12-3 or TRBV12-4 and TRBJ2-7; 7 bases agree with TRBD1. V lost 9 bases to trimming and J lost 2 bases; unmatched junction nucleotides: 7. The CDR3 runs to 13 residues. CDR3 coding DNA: TGTGCCAGTTCTTTAGGGGGCCCCTACGAGCAGTACCTC. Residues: CASSLGGPYEQYL.

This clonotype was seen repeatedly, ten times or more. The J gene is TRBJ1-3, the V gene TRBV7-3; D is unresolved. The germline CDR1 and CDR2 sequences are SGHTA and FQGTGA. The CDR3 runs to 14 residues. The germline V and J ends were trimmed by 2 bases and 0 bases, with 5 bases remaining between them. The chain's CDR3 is CASSLENSGNTIYF. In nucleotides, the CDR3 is TGTGCCAGCAGCTTAGAAAACTCTGGAAACACCATATATTTT.

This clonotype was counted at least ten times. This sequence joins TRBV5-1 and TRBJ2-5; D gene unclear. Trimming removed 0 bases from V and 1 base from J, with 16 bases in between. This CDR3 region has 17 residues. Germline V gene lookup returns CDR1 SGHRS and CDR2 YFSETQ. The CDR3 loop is CASSLDGGGRSQETQYF. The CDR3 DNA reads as TGCGCCAGCAGCTTGGACGGCGGCGGCAGGAGCCAAGAGACCCAGTACTTC.

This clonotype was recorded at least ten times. This CDR3 reads CSALGHRDRGSYNEQFF. Here the CDR3 DNA reads TGCAGCGCCCTTGGCCACCGGGACAGGGGCTCCTACAATGAGCAGTTCTTC. The gene calls are TRBV29-1 and TRBJ2-1; 10 nucleotides match TRBD1. The CDR3 extends over 17 amino acids. V lost 7 bases, J lost 0 bases, and 12 bases stayed unmatched. CDR1 and CDR2 from the germline V gene are SQVTM and ANQGSEA.

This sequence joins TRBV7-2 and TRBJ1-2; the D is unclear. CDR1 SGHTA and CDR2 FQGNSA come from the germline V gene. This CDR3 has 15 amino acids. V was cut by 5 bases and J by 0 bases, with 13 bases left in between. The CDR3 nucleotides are TGTGCCAGCAGCCCAGTCCAGACTTCTAACTATGGCTACACCTTC. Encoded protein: CASSPVQTSNYGYTF.

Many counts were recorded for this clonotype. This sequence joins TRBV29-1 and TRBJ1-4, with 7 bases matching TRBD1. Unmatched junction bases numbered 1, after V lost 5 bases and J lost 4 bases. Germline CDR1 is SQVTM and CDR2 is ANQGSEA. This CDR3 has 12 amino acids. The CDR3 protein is CSVRDSNEKLFF. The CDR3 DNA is TGCAGCGTTCGGGACAGTAATGAAAAACTGTTTTTT.

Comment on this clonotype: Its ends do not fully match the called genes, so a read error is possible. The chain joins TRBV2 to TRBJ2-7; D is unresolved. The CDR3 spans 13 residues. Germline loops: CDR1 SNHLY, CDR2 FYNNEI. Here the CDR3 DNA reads TGTGCCAGCAGGGCGGCCGTGGAAAGCTACGGTTGGTTC. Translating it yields CASRAAVESYGWF.

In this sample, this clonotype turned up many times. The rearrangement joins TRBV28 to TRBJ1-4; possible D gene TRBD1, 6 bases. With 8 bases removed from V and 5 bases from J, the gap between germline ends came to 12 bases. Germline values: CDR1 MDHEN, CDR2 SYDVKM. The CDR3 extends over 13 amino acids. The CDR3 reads CASLGGENEKLFF. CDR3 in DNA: TGTGCCAGCCTAGGGGGAGAGAATGAAAAACTGTTTTTT.

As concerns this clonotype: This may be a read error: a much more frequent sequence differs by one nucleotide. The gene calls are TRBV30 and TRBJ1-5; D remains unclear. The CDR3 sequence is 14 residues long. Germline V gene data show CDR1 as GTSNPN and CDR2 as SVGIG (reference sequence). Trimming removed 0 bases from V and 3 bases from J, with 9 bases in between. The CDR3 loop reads CAWSVDGYNQPQHF. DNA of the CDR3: TGTGCCTGGAGTGTAGACGGCTACAATCAGCCCCAGCATTTT.

CDR3 loop: CSANLAGAKYNEQFF. CDR3 DNA: TGCAGTGCTAACCTAGCGGGGGCCAAATACAATGAGCAGTTCTTC. The V call is TRBV20-1, the J call TRBJ2-1; 10 bases line up with TRBD2. Germline V lookup: CDR1 DFQATT, CDR2 SNEGSKA (reference sequence). The trim removed 4 bases at V and 4 bases at J, leaving 7 bases unmatched. The CDR3 is 15 residues long.

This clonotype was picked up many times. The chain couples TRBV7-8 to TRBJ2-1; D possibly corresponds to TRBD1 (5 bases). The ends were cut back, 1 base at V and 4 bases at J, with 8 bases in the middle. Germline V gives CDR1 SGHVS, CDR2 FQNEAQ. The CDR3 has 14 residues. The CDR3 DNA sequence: TGTGCCAGCAGCTTAGAGGCAGGGTACAATGAGCAGTTCTTC. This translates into CASSLEAGYNEQFF.

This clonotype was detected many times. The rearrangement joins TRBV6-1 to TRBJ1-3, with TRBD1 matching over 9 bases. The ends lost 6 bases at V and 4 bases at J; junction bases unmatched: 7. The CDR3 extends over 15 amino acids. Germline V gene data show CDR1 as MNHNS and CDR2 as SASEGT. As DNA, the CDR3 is TGTGCCAGCAGGACTACAGGGGGCGACGGAAACACCATATATTTT. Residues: CASRTTGGDGNTIYF.

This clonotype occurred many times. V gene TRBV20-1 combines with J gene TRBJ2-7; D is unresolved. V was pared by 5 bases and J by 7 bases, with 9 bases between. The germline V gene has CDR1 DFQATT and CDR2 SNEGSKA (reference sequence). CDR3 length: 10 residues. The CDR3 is CSAPLVEQYF. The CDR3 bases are TGCAGTGCTCCGCTGGTAGAGCAGTACTTC.

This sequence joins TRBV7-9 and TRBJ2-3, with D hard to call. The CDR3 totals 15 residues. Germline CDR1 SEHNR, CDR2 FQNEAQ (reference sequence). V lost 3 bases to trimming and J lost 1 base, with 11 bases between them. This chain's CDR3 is CASSLIGDGTDTQYF. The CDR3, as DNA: TGTGCCAGCAGCTTGATTGGGGATGGCACAGATACGCAGTATTTT.

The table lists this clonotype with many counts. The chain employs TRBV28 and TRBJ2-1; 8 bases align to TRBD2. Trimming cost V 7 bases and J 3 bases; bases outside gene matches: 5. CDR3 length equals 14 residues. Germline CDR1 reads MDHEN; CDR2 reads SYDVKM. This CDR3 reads CASTPGGVYNEQFF. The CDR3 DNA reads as TGTGCCAGCACCCCGGGGGGGGTCTACAATGAGCAGTTCTTC.

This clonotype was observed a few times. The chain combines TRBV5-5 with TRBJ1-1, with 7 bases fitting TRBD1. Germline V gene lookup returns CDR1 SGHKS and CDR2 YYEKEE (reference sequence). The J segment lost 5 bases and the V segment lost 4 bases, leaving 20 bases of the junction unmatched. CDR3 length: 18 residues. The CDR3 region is CASSTGQLSALRGTEAFF. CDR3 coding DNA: TGTGCCAGCAGCACGGGACAGTTATCTGCTCTGCGGGGGACTGAAGCTTTCTTT.